This is a list of T cell receptor beta chains from one sample in a study of cytotoxic CD8 clonotypes in ibrutinib-treated CLL. Libraries were prepared by immunoSEQ multiplex PCR; TCRdb keeps only in-frame clonotypes and omits some of them. Among roughly 76,000 clones, 80% were seen once, and the ten largest hold less than 9%. The sample consisted of PBMCs, taken at disease progression, from a patient treated with ibrutinib. All receptors come from a human donor with chronic lymphocytic leukemia. Each CDR3 is given with its conserved first and last residue. Fields, in order: CDR3 DNA, CDR3 protein, J gene, D gene, V gene, clone size. D genes are given only for firm matches. Clone size is shown for a subset of rows, as once, few, many or a class of expanded clone.

TGCGCCAGCAGCCTGGCCCTCGGCGGATCGGAGACCCAGTACTTC,CASSLALGGSETQYF,TRBJ2-5,NA,TRBV5-1,NA
TGCGCCAGCAGCCAAGCGTTGAATGAGCAGTTCTTC,CASSQALNEQFF,TRBJ2-1,NA,TRBV4-1,NA
TGTGCCTGGAACACAGGGGGAGGCTATGGCTACACCTTC,CAWNTGGGYGYTF,TRBJ1-2,TRBD1,TRBV30,once
TGTGCCACCTCCCTAATGAACGCTGGGGCCAACGTCCTGACTTTC,CATSLMNAGANVLTF,TRBJ2-6,NA,TRBV28,NA
TGTGCCATCAGTGAAGAACAGGGGACTGAAGCTTTCTTT,CAISEEQGTEAFF,TRBJ1-1,TRBD1,TRBV10-3,NA
TGTGCCAGCAGCATGGGACAGGGTGGCTACGAGCAGTACTTC,CASSMGQGGYEQYF,TRBJ2-7,TRBD1,TRBV9,NA
TGTGCCAGCATTAGACAGTCTCCCTACGAGCAGTACTTC,CASIRQSPYEQYF,TRBJ2-7,NA,TRBV28,NA
TGTGCCAGCAGCGCCAGGAGATCCTTGGCAGATACGCAGTATTTT,CASSARRSLADTQYF,TRBJ2-3,NA,TRBV7-2,NA
TGTGCCAGCAGCCAAGATATGTCAGGAGGGCAGTATTTT,CASSQDMSGGQYF,TRBJ2-3,NA,TRBV5-4,NA
TGCGCCAGCAGCCCAAGAGGGCTTCCCACCTCGGCCTACGAGCAGTACTTC,CASSPRGLPTSAYEQYF,TRBJ2-7,NA,TRBV4-1,NA
TGTGCCAGCAGTGTCACAGGGGTTGGGGAAGCTTTCTTT,CASSVTGVGEAFF,TRBJ1-1,TRBD1,TRBV6-1,NA
TGTGCCAGCAGCGTAAGGACAACCACACGGGGGAACACTGAAGCTTTCTTT,CASSVRTTTRGNTEAFF,TRBJ1-1,NA,TRBV13,once
TGTGCCAGCAGCTTCATCGGGGGGCCCGGGGATACGCAGTATTTT,CASSFIGGPGDTQYF,TRBJ2-3,NA,TRBV7-6,NA
TGTGCCAGCAGCCCTATAGCGGTGGATACGCAGTATTTT,CASSPIAVDTQYF,TRBJ2-3,NA,TRBV7-9,NA
TGTGCCAGCAGCAAAGCGGGCGCCAGGAGGGTTAGATGGCGGGAGAATCGAGAGACCCAGTACTTC,CASSKAGARRVRWRENRETQYF,TRBJ2-5,NA,TRBV21-1,NA
TGTGCCAGCATGGGAGTTAATGAAAAACTGTTTTTT,CASMGVNEKLFF,TRBJ1-4,NA,TRBV2,NA
TGTGCCAGCAGCCCACGGGCTTACGAGCAGTACTTC,CASSPRAYEQYF,TRBJ2-7,NA,TRBV7-8,NA
TGTGCCAGTCATATCCGACAGGGACGCGGGAACACCGGGGAGCTGTTTTTT,CASHIRQGRGNTGELFF,TRBJ2-2,TRBD1,TRBV19,once
TGTGCCATCAGAAAACTAAACCGGGACAGGGAAAACGAGCAGTACTTC,CAIRKLNRDRENEQYF,TRBJ2-7,TRBD1,TRBV10-3,once
TGTGCCAGTAGATCCGGGACAACTAACTATGGCTACACCTTC,CASRSGTTNYGYTF,TRBJ1-2,NA,TRBV19,few
TGTGCCAGCAGTTACTTCGACAGTTACAATGAGCAGTTCTTC,CASSYFDSYNEQFF,TRBJ2-1,NA,TRBV6-5,NA
TGTGCCAGCAGCAAGTCGACAGGGGGCGCCTCCTACGAGCAGTACTTC,CASSKSTGGASYEQYF,TRBJ2-7,TRBD1,TRBV7-2,NA
TGTGCCAGTAGCTGGACAGTCGGTCAGCCCCAGCATTTT,CASSWTVGQPQHF,TRBJ1-5,NA,TRBV19,few
TGTGCCAGCAGCTTAGGACTAGCGGGCTCCTACGAGCAGTACTTC,CASSLGLAGSYEQYF,TRBJ2-7,TRBD2,TRBV13,once
TGCGCCAGCAGCCAAGGCCTTCGGGCAGGGCCGTATGGTGGCTACACCTTC,CASSQGLRAGPYGGYTF,TRBJ1-2,NA,TRBV4-1,once
TGTGCCTGGAGTGTACTTGGCGGTTCAAGGTATAATGAAAAACTGTTTTTT,CAWSVLGGSRYNEKLFF,TRBJ1-4,NA,TRBV30,NA
TGTGCCACCAAGGGCAGAGTTGATCCCCAGCATTTT,CATKGRVDPQHF,TRBJ1-5,NA,TRBV2,NA
TGCGCCAGCAGCTTCCCGACCCCCGGGCAAGGCTACACCTTC,CASSFPTPGQGYTF,TRBJ1-2,NA,TRBV5-1,few
TGTGCCAGCTCAATAGGAACAGGGGGCAACACCGGGGAGCTGTTTTTT,CASSIGTGGNTGELFF,TRBJ2-2,TRBD1,TRBV18,NA
TGTGCCAGTAGTATACTAGCGGGGGGCACAGATACGCAGTATTTT,CASSILAGGTDTQYF,TRBJ2-3,TRBD2,TRBV19,NA
TGCAGTGCTAGGGGTATAGGGACCCAGTACTTC,CSARGIGTQYF,TRBJ2-5,NA,TRBV20-1,NA
TGTGCCAGTTCATCCCGACAGGGGGCGACGGATACGCAGTATTTT,CASSSRQGATDTQYF,TRBJ2-3,TRBD1,TRBV6-1,few
TGCGCCAGCAGCCATAAGCGGGAGAACTACAATGAGCAGTTCTTC,CASSHKRENYNEQFF,TRBJ2-1,TRBD2,TRBV4-1,NA
TGCGCCAGCACGCCGGGGACAGAAAATTCACCCCTCCACTTT,CASTPGTENSPLHF,TRBJ1-6,TRBD1,TRBV5-1,NA
TGTGCCAGCAGCTTACACTCCCACAAGCAGTTCTTC,CASSLHSHKQFF,TRBJ2-1,NA,TRBV7-9,NA
TGTGCCAGCTCACAACCGGGACAGGGGGTTCTCTACGAGCAGTACTTC,CASSQPGQGVLYEQYF,TRBJ2-7,TRBD1,TRBV18,NA
TGCGCCAGCAGTATGACAGGGGGAGGTGGAAACACCATATATTTT,CASSMTGGGGNTIYF,TRBJ1-3,TRBD1,TRBV10-2,NA
TGTGCCAGCAGCCCGCGGGACAGGGGGCGATATGGCTACACCTTC,CASSPRDRGRYGYTF,TRBJ1-2,TRBD1,TRBV7-2,NA
TGTGCCAGCAGTTACGCTTGGTCGGGACAGGGGAATGGCTACACCTTC,CASSYAWSGQGNGYTF,TRBJ1-2,TRBD1,TRBV6-5,once
TGTGCCAGCAGTCCAAGCCCGGCGGGGGGACTAGCGGTCAATGAGCAGTTCTTC,CASSPSPAGGLAVNEQFF,TRBJ2-1,TRBD2,TRBV2,many
TGCGCCAGCAGCTTGGCCCCTGGCAGGGGCGAGCAGTACTTC,CASSLAPGRGEQYF,TRBJ2-7,NA,TRBV5-1,NA
TGCGCCAGCAGCTTGGGACAGGGGACATGGCCCTACGAGCAGTACTTC,CASSLGQGTWPYEQYF,TRBJ2-7,TRBD1,TRBV5-1,NA
TGCGCCAGCAGCTTCCAAGACAGGGGGAACGAAGCTTTCTTT,CASSFQDRGNEAFF,TRBJ1-1,TRBD1,TRBV5-1,NA
TGTGCCAGCAGCGTTGGGGCCACCGGGGAGCTGTTTTTT,CASSVGATGELFF,TRBJ2-2,NA,TRBV9,NA
TGTGCCACCAGCAGAGAGAGACTCCCGGGGGAACCCCAGCATTTT,CATSRERLPGEPQHF,TRBJ1-5,NA,TRBV15,NA
TGTGCCAGCAGTTTATCGCGCTATGGCTACACCTTC,CASSLSRYGYTF,TRBJ1-2,NA,TRBV28,NA
TGTGCCAGCTCACCAGGGACTAGCCCCGTCGGGGAGCTGTTTTTT,CASSPGTSPVGELFF,TRBJ2-2,TRBD2,TRBV18,NA
TGTGCCAGCAGTTACGGGGGGGCAGGGCAAGAGACCCAGTACTTC,CASSYGGAGQETQYF,TRBJ2-5,TRBD2,TRBV4-2,NA
TGTGCCAGTAGTGTGAGAAACACCATATATTTT,CASSVRNTIYF,TRBJ1-3,NA,TRBV19,NA
TGTGCCATCAGTGAGTTTGCAGAGAACACTGAAGCTTTCTTT,CAISEFAENTEAFF,TRBJ1-1,NA,TRBV10-3,few
TGTGCCAGTAGTACAGGGAAGAATTCACCCCTCCACTTT,CASSTGKNSPLHF,TRBJ1-6,NA,TRBV19,NA
TGTGCCAGCTCGCGAGACAGGGCCTACGAGCAGTACTTC,CASSRDRAYEQYF,TRBJ2-7,TRBD1,TRBV18,NA
TGTGCCAGCAGAGTCGGGGTTCTGGACACTGAAGCTTTCTTT,CASRVGVLDTEAFF,TRBJ1-1,NA,TRBV2,NA